The clone carrying this T cell receptor (beta chain) was observed at least ten times. Antigen: not known. The data were obtained in a study of T cell repertoires in cytomegalovirus infection. This CDR3 has 17 amino acids. CDR1 is MNHEY, CDR2 SVGAGI, per germline. With V trimmed by 0 bases and J by 6 bases, 11 bases remained unmatched. TCRdb fed the reads into MiXCR, producing one record per CDR3 protein. The table records about 830,000 distinct CDR3 sequences, around a third of them present only once. The rearrangement uses TRBV6-5 and TRBJ2-1, with 7 bases identical to TRBD1. The sequence came from a human donor in good health (CMV status not recorded). Some clones in this sample may be carry-over from other donors' samples. The sample in question was cultured CD8+ T cells from PBMCs, obtained from culture after CMV antigen stimulation. The CDR3 region has the DNA TGTGCCAGCAGTTACTCGGCCTTGACAGGGCTTGGCAATGAGCAGTTCTTC. Protein: CASSYSALTGLGNEQFF.